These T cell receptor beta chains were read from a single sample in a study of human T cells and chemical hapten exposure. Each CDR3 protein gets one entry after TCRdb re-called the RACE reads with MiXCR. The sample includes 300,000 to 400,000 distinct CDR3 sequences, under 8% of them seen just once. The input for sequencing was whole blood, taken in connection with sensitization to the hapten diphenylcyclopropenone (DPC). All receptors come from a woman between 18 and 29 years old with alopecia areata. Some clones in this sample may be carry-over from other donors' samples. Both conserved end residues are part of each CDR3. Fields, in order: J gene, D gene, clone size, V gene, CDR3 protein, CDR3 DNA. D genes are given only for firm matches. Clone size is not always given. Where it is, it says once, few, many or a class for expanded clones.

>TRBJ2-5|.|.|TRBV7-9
CASSDQSGLQETQYF
TGTGCCAGCAGCGATCAGTCAGGGCTCCAAGAGACCCAGTACTTC
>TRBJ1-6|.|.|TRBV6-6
CASSYSIDWGWKNSPLHF
TGTGCCAGCAGTTACTCGATCGATTGGGGTTGGAAAAATTCACCCCTCCACTTT
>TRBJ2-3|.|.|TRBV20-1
CSALAAGTDTQYF
TGCAGTGCTCTTGCGGCTGGCACAGATACGCAGTATTTT
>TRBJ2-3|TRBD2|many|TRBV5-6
CASSLELAGNTDTQYF
TGTGCCAGCAGCTTGGAGCTAGCGGGGAACACAGATACGCAGTATTTT
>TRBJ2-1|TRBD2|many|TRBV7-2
CASSQGLAANEQFF
TGTGCCAGCAGCCAAGGACTAGCGGCGAATGAGCAGTTCTTC
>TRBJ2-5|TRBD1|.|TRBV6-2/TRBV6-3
CASRPGQIETQYF
TGTGCCAGCAGGCCGGGACAGATAGAGACCCAGTACTTC
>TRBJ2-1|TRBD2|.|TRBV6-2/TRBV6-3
CASHGGIYYNEQFF
TGTGCCAGCCACGGGGGGATCTACTACAATGAGCAGTTCTTC
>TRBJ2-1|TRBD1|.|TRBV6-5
CASSYSPDRDGNEQFF
TGTGCCAGCAGTTACTCCCCCGACAGGGATGGGAATGAGCAGTTCTTC
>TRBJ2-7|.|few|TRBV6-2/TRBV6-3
CASSTVFLTGPYEQYF
TGTGCCAGCAGCACCGTCTTTCTGACAGGCCCCTACGAGCAGTACTTC
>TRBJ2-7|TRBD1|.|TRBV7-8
CASSLAGTGGPLDEQYF
TGTGCCAGCAGCTTAGCCGGGACAGGGGGGCCCCTCGACGAGCAGTACTTC
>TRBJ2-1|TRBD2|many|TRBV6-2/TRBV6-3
CASRALRRGENNNEQFF
TGTGCCAGCAGGGCACTTAGGCGGGGGGAAAACAACAATGAGCAGTTCTTC
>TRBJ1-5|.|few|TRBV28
CASSLLSGTPSNQPQHF
TGTGCCAGCAGTCTGCTTTCCGGGACTCCAAGCAATCAGCCCCAGCATTTT
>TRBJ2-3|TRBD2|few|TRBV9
CASSGTSVSTDTQYF
TGTGCCAGCAGCGGGACTAGCGTTAGCACAGATACGCAGTATTTT
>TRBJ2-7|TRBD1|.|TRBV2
CASSQGDTTYEQYF
TGTGCCAGCAGTCAGGGGGACACTACCTACGAGCAGTACTTC
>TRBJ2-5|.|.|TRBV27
CASSFRFEYQETQYF
TGTGCCAGCAGTTTTAGGTTTGAATACCAAGAGACCCAGTACTTC
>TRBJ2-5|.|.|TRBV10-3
CAISESGETQYF
TGTGCCATCAGTGAGTCGGGAGAGACCCAGTACTTC
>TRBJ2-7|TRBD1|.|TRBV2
CASNLGQGKAYEQYF
TGTGCCAGCAACCTCGGACAGGGCAAAGCCTACGAGCAGTACTTC
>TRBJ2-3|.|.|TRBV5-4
CASSFMDHTHF
TGTGCCAGCAGCTTTATGGACCATACGCATTTT